The rows below give T cell receptor beta chains drawn from one sample of a study of blood T cell repertoires in COVID-19. Assay used: immunoSEQ multiplex PCR; TCRdb lists only in-frame clones, some missing. The sample lists 300,000 to 450,000 clones; less than 85% were seen once. Material: peripheral blood. The receptors shown here come from a woman aged 18-29 years with acute or convalescent COVID-19. CDR3s include the opening cysteine and the closing phenylalanine or tryptophan. The order of the fields is V gene, D gene, J gene, clone size, CDR3 protein, CDR3 DNA. A D gene is named only where the DNA matches it firmly. The listing skips clone size in some rows; elsewhere it reads once, few, many or a size class.

>TRBV5-1|NA|TRBJ1-1|NA
CASRVGGTEAFF
TGCGCCAGCAGAGTGGGGGGGACTGAAGCTTTCTTT
>TRBV5-6|TRBD1|TRBJ2-2|NA
CASSLSPYRTGETTGELFF
TGTGCCAGCAGCCTCTCCCCCTATCGGACAGGGGAGACCACCGGGGAGCTGTTTTTT
>TRBV12-3/TRBV12-4|NA|TRBJ2-2|NA
CASSLIAGGELFF
TGTGCCAGCAGTTTGATCGCGGGCGGGGAGCTGTTTTTT
>TRBV2|NA|TRBJ1-5|NA
CASSDRQANQPQHF
TGTGCCAGCAGTGACCGCCAGGCGAATCAGCCCCAGCATTTT
>TRBV14|TRBD1|TRBJ1-1|many
CASSQRGGAEAFF
TGTGCCAGCAGCCAACGAGGGGGCGCTGAAGCTTTCTTT
>TRBV7-9|NA|TRBJ1-2|NA
CASSFEGGYGYTF
TGTGCCAGCAGCTTTGAGGGAGGGTACGGCTACACCTTC
>TRBV5-4|TRBD2|TRBJ2-2|NA
CASGPRSGLKTGELFF
TGTGCCAGCGGCCCGCGATCGGGACTAAAAACCGGGGAGCTGTTTTTT
>TRBV4-2|TRBD1|TRBJ2-3|NA
CASSLRTGEFTDTQYF
TGTGCCAGCAGCCTGCGGACAGGGGAATTCACAGATACGCAGTATTTT
>TRBV9|TRBD1|TRBJ2-2|NA
CASSAQTGFTGELFF
TGTGCCAGCAGCGCCCAGACAGGGTTTACCGGGGAGCTGTTTTTT
>TRBV4-1|NA|TRBJ1-2|NA
CASSQRGEAGLHYGYTF
TGCGCCAGCAGCCAACGCGGCGAGGCAGGGCTCCACTATGGCTACACCTTC
>TRBV3-1/TRBV3-2|TRBD2|TRBJ2-1|NA
CASSQVQGTSGTYNEQFF
TGTGCCAGCAGCCAAGTCCAAGGGACTAGCGGGACCTACAATGAGCAGTTCTTC
>TRBV5-1|NA|TRBJ1-5|NA
CASSPAADQPQHF
TGCGCCAGCAGCCCGGCGGCCGATCAGCCCCAGCATTTT
>TRBV2|TRBD1|TRBJ1-2|NA
CASSDRDSYGGYTF
TGTGCCAGCAGTGACCGGGACAGCTATGGAGGCTACACCTTC
>TRBV25-1|NA|TRBJ1-4|NA
CASSESPGLNEKLFF
TGTGCCAGCAGTGAATCACCAGGACTGAATGAAAAACTGTTTTTT
>TRBV9|TRBD1|TRBJ2-3|NA
CASSAQGADTQYF
TGTGCCAGCAGCGCCCAGGGGGCAGATACGCAGTATTTT
>TRBV27|NA|TRBJ2-3|NA
CASSLEGQTDTQYF
TGTGCCAGCAGTTTAGAAGGACAGACAGATACGCAGTATTTT
>TRBV7-8|TRBD1|TRBJ1-6|few
CASSSRDSSNSPLHF
TGTGCCAGCAGCTCTCGGGACAGCTCTAATTCACCCCTCCACTTT
>TRBV5-6|NA|TRBJ1-3|NA
CASNLRATGTFSGNTIYF
TGTGCCAGCAACCTAAGAGCCACAGGGACCTTCTCTGGAAACACCATATATTTT
>TRBV24-1|TRBD1|TRBJ1-5|NA
CATSDTRQGPDQPQHF
TGTGCCACCAGTGATACACGACAGGGGCCCGATCAGCCCCAGCATTTT
>TRBV4-1|NA|TRBJ1-2|NA
CASSQPRDNSYGYTF
TGCGCCAGCAGCCAACCGAGGGACAACTCCTATGGCTACACCTTC